This TCR beta chain was recorded in a study of radiotherapy plus CTLA-4 blockade in lung cancer. Overall study: Among enrolled patients, roughly 17% responded and 31% achieved disease control.

Germline V CDR1 and CDR2: SGHNT, YYREEE (reference sequence). V was shortened by 1 base and J by 5 bases, with 7 bases between the two germline ends. This CDR3 comprises 13 residues. This clone has only a few counts. Produced via immunoSEQ multiplex PCR; TCRdb's table is partial and in-frame only. The sample contains under 90,000 clones, about two thirds of which appear only once. The chain carries TRBV5-4 and TRBJ2-1; tentatively, D is TRBD1 (6 bases). The material was peripheral blood, obtained from a patient treated with radiotherapy plus ipilimumab. This clonotype was obtained from a human donor with non-small cell lung cancer that progressed on radiotherapy plus ipilimumab. CDR3 sequence reads: CASSLTGNNEQFF. CDR3 DNA: TGTGCCAGCAGCTTGACAGGGAACAATGAGCAGTTCTTC.